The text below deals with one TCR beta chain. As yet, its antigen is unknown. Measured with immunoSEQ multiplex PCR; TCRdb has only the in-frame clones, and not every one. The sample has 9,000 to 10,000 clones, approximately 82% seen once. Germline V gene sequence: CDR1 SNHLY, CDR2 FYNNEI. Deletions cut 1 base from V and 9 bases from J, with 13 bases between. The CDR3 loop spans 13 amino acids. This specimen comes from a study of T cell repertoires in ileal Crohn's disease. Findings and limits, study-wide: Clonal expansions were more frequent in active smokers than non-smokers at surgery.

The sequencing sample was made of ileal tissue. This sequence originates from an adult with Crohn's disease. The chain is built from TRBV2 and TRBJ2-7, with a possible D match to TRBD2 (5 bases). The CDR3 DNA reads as TGTGCCAGCAGTGAAGGGCTAGACGCGGGGCAGTACTTC. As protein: CASSEGLDAGQYF.